Here is one T cell receptor (beta chain) with its context. The antigen is undetermined. Repertoires were generated with immunoSEQ multiplex PCR, while TCRdb's copy carries only in-frame clones and drops some. The data show over 150,000 clones, roughly 86% seen once. The data were obtained in a study of cytomegalovirus exposure and HLA in healthy donors. The study, taken as a whole, reports: A few chains tied to CMV proved CMV antigen-specific in vitro.

The germline V gene has CDR1 SGHVS and CDR2 FNYEAQ. The CDR3 runs to 17 residues. The junction had 8 bases not matched to a gene; V was cut back by 4 bases and J by 0 bases. The chain carries TRBV7-6 and TRBJ2-1; 8 nucleotides match TRBD2. Sequencing input: PBMCs. This clonotype was sampled from a young woman in good health and CMV-seropositive. The CDR3 nucleotides are TGTGCCAGCAGCTCTTTCCCCAGCGGGAGCTCCTACAATGAGCAGTTCTTC. Protein product: CASSSFPSGSSYNEQFF. Combining the CDR3 with reference TRBV7-6 and TRBJ2-1 gives the whole variable domain GAGVSQSPRYKVTKRGQDVALRCDPISGHVSLYWYRQALGQGPEFLTYFNYEAQQDKSGLPNDRFSAERPEGSISTLTIQRTEQRDSAMYRCASSSFPSGSSYNEQFFGPGTRLTVL.